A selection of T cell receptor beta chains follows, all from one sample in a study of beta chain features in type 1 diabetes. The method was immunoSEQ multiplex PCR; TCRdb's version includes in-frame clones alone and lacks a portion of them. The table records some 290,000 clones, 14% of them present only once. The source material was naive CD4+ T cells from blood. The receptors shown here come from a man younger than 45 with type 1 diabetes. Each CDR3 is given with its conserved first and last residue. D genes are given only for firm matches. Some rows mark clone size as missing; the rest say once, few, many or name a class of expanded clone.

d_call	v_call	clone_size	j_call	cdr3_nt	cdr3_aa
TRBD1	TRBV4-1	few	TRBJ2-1	TGCGCCAGCAGCATGGCCGGGACAGGGGTCAATGAGCAGTTCTTC	CASSMAGTGVNEQFF
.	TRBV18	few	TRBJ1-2	TGTGCCAGCTCACCGGCCCATCCCCTGGCTAACTATGGCTACACCTTC	CASSPAHPLANYGYTF
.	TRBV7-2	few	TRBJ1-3	TGTGCCAGCAGCCAGGGTGGCTCTGGAAACACCATATATTTT	CASSQGGSGNTIYF
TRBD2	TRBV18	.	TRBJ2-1	TGTGCCAGCTCACCCATTAGCGGGAAGGGTATGAATGAGCAGTTCTTC	CASSPISGKGMNEQFF
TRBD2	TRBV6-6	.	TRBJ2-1	TGTGCCAGCAGTATTCCGGGACTAGGCCACAATGAGCAGTTCTTC	CASSIPGLGHNEQFF
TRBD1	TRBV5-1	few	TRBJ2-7	TGCGCCAGCAGCTTGGCGACAGGGGGCGAGCAGTACTTC	CASSLATGGEQYF
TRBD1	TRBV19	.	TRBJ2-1	TGTGCCAGTAGTCGAGTGGCAGGGGGCGTAGTGAATGAGCAGTTCTTC	CASSRVAGGVVNEQFF
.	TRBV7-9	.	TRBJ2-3	TGTGCCAGCAGCTTAGCCAGGACAGATACGCAGTATTTT	CASSLARTDTQYF
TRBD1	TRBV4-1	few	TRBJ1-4	TGCGCCAGCAGCCACGCCGACAGGGATGATGGAGAAAAACTGTTTTTT	CASSHADRDDGEKLFF
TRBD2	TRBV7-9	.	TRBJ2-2	TGTGCCAGCAGCACCGGAACAGCGGGACCCGGGGAGCTGTTTTTT	CASSTGTAGPGELFF
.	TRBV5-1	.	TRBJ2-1	TGCGCCAGCAGCTTCCAGGGGTCCCCTGGCAATGAGCAGTTCTTC	CASSFQGSPGNEQFF
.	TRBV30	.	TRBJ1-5	TGTGCCTGGACCCTCGGGGATAGCAATCAGCCCCAGCATTTT	CAWTLGDSNQPQHF
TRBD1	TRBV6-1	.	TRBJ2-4	TGTGCCAGCAGTGAAGGGACAGGGCGGAACATTCAGTACTTC	CASSEGTGRNIQYF
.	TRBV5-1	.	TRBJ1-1	TGCGCCAGCAGGGGCGGCTATCAGGGGACTGAAGCTTTCTTT	CASRGGYQGTEAFF
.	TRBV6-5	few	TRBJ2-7	TGTGCCAGCAGTTACGGTTTCATCCGCGCCTACGAGCAGTACTTC	CASSYGFIRAYEQYF
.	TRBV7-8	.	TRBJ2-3	TGTGCCAGCAGCAAAGACATCGGCACAGATACGCAGTATTTT	CASSKDIGTDTQYF
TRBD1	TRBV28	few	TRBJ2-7	TGTGCCAGCAGGGTACTCGGGACAGGGGACTACGAGCAGTACTTC	CASRVLGTGDYEQYF
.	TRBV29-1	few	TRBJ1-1	TGCAGCGTTGTATCGGCGGTGAACACTGAAGCTTTCTTT	CSVVSAVNTEAFF
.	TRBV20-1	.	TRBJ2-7	TGCAGTGCTAGAGATGCGGGGGAGCAGTACTTC	CSARDAGEQYF
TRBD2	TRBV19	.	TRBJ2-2	TGTGCCAGTAGTATCGGACTAGCGGGAGGGCGTTGGACCGGGGAGCTGTTTTTT	CASSIGLAGGRWTGELFF
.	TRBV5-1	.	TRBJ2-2	TGCGCCAGCAGAAGAATTGGAGGAGGGGAGCTGTTTTTT	CASRRIGGGELFF
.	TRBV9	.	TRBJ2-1	TGTGCCAGCAGCGTAGGACAGGACAATGAGCAGTTCTTC	CASSVGQDNEQFF
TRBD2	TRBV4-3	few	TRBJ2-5	TGCGCCAGCAGCCAAGGACTAGCGGGAGAGACCCAGTACTTC	CASSQGLAGETQYF
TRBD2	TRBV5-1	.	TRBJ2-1	TGCGCCAGCAGCCCTGGGACTAGCGGCTACAATGAGCAGTTCTTC	CASSPGTSGYNEQFF
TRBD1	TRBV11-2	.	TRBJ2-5	TGTGCCAGCAGCTCGAGACAGGGGTCGGTTGGGACCCAGTACTTC	CASSSRQGSVGTQYF
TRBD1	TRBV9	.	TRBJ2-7	TGTGCCAGCAGCGCAACAGGGGGGAGCTACGAGCAGTACTTC	CASSATGGSYEQYF
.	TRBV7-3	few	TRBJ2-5	TGTGCCAGCAGCTCAGGTAGCCAAGAGACCCAGTACTTC	CASSSGSQETQYF
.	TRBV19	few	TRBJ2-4	TGTGCCAGTAGTTCCCCGGGACTCGAAAACATTCAGTACTTC	CASSSPGLENIQYF
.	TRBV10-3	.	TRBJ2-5	TGTGCCATCAGTGATCCAAGACTAGAAGAGACCCAGTACTTC	CAISDPRLEETQYF
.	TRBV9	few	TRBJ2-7	TGTGCCAGCAGCGTAGCTCTCGGGGGCTCCTACGAGCAGTACTTC	CASSVALGGSYEQYF
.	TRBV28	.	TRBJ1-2	TGTGCCAGCAGCCTAGACAGTCCCTATGGCTACACCTTC	CASSLDSPYGYTF
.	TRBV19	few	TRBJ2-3	TGTGCCAGTACCTCCACAGATACGCAGTATTTT	CASTSTDTQYF
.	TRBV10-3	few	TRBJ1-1	TGTGCCATCAGTGATCAGAACACTGAAGCTTTCTTT	CAISDQNTEAFF
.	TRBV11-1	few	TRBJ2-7	TGTGCCAGCAGCTTTAATAACAGGATCTACGAGCAGTACTTC	CASSFNNRIYEQYF
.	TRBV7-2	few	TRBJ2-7	TGTGCCAGCAGCTTACAGACGGGGAGCTCCTACGAGCAGTACTTC	CASSLQTGSSYEQYF
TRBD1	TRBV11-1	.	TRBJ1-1	TGTGCCAGCAGGGGACAGACTTACACTGAAGCTTTCTTT	CASRGQTYTEAFF
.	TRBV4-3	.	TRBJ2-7	TGCGCCAGCAGCCAAGAGGGGGGTAGGACCTACGAGCAGTACTTC	CASSQEGGRTYEQYF
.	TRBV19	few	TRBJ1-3	TGTGCCAGTAGTAGCTGGGCGCCTGGAAACACCATATATTTT	CASSSWAPGNTIYF
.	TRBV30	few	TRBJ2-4	TGTGCCTGGACACAGACCAAAAACATTCAGTACTTC	CAWTQTKNIQYF
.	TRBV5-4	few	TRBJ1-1	TGTGCCAGCAGCTTGGCGACGCGGAGCCGTGAAGCTTTCTTT	CASSLATRSREAFF
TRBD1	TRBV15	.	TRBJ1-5	TGTGCCACCAGCATGGACAGGGTGGGCAATCAGCCCCAGCATTTT	CATSMDRVGNQPQHF
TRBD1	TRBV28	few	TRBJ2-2	TGTGCCTGCCGGGTGGACAGGCTCTACACCGGGGAGCTGTTTTTT	CACRVDRLYTGELFF
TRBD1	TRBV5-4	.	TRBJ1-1	TGTGCCAGCACCAACCGGGACAGGGGGTTCGGTGAAGCTTTCTTT	CASTNRDRGFGEAFF
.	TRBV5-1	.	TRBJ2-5	TGCGCCAGCAGCTTGGCATCCGGTCCAGAGACCCAGTACTTC	CASSLASGPETQYF
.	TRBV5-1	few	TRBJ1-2	TGCGCCAGCAGTTATGACACATCTGTCACCTATGGCTACACCTTC	CASSYDTSVTYGYTF
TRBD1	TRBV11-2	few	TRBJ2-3	TGTGCCAAAGGGGGGACAGGGGCGGGCGATACGCAGTATTTT	CAKGGTGAGDTQYF
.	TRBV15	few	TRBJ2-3	TGTGCCACCAGCAGGGCCGGGTCTACAGATACGCAGTATTTT	CATSRAGSTDTQYF
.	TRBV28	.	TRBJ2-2	TGTGCCAGCAGTTTGTCAGTAACCGGGGAGCTGTTTTTT	CASSLSVTGELFF
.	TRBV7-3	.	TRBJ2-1	TGTGCCAGCAGCTTAACGCGGCTAGATGAGCAGTTCTTC	CASSLTRLDEQFF
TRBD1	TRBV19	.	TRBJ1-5	TGTGCCAGTAGTAACGACAGGGACGGTCAGCCCCAGCATTTT	CASSNDRDGQPQHF
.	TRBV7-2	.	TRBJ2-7	TGTGCCAGCAGCTCTTCAGGGGTCGAGCAGTACTTC	CASSSSGVEQYF
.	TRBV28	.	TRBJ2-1	TGTGCCAGCAGTTTAAACCAGGTCGGATCCAATGAGCAGTTCTTC	CASSLNQVGSNEQFF
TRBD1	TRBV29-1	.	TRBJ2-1	TGCAGCGTTCTTGACAGGGGGTTTCAGAATGAGCAGTTCTTC	CSVLDRGFQNEQFF